Listed below are T cell receptor beta chains from one sample, sequenced in a study of CD8+ T cells in alopecia areata. TCRdb's copy holds only in-frame clones and misses some; the assay was immunoSEQ multiplex PCR. Of under 150,000 clones listed, 62% are singletons. Sequenced input: CD8+ T cells sorted from blood. The source is a human donor in good health. Each CDR3 is given with its conserved first and last residue. A D gene is named only where the DNA matches it firmly. A row's size may be missing; if present it is once, few, many or a size class.

d_gene,j_gene,abundance,v_gene,CDR3nt,CDR3aa
-,TRBJ2-3,-,TRBV25-1,TGTGCCAGCAGTGTTACAGATACGCAGTATTTT,CASSVTDTQYF
-,TRBJ1-4,few,TRBV9,TGTGCCAGCAGCGCGGGGTCCGATGAAAAACTGTTTTTT,CASSAGSDEKLFF
TRBD2,TRBJ2-1,-,TRBV2,TGTGCCCTCGGTCGGGAGGGCAGCAATGAGCAGTTCTTC,CALGREGSNEQFF
-,TRBJ2-7,few,TRBV29-1,TGCAGCGCGGCCTTCAATTACGAGCAGTACTTC,CSAAFNYEQYF
-,TRBJ2-7,-,TRBV4-1,TGCGCCAGCAGCCAAGATTACGATCGAGGCAGGGCCTACGAGCAGTACTTC,CASSQDYDRGRAYEQYF
-,TRBJ1-5,-,TRBV27,TGTGCCAGCAGCCTCGGGAATTCGGGGCAGCCCCAGCATTTT,CASSLGNSGQPQHF
-,TRBJ2-2,-,TRBV7-9,TGTGCCAGCATGGGGTCCGGGGAGCTGTTTTTT,CASMGSGELFF
-,TRBJ2-7,few,TRBV4-1,TGCGCCAGCAGCCAAGTAGGCACTAGTCCCTACGAGCAGTACTTC,CASSQVGTSPYEQYF
-,TRBJ2-2,-,TRBV9,TGTGCCAGCAGCGTAGGAGCGGGTACGAACACCGGGGAGCTGTTTTTT,CASSVGAGTNTGELFF
-,TRBJ2-5,-,TRBV27,TGTGCCAGCAGTTCCCGGGTCCAGGGGGGTCGGACCCAGTACTTC,CASSSRVQGGRTQYF
TRBD2,TRBJ2-1,few,TRBV19,TGTGCCAGTACTTCCGCTAGCGGGACGAATGAGCAGTTCTTC,CASTSASGTNEQFF
-,TRBJ2-7,-,TRBV5-4,TGTGCCAGCAGCTTGACCCAGAGCTCCTACGAGCAGTACTTC,CASSLTQSSYEQYF
TRBD2,TRBJ2-3,-,TRBV12-5,TGTGCTAGTGGTGCCACGACTAGCGGAGACACAGATACGCAGTATTTT,CASGATTSGDTDTQYF
TRBD2,TRBJ2-1,few,TRBV6-5,TGTGCCAGCAGTTTAGCGGGAGGCGCTGAGCAGTTCTTC,CASSLAGGAEQFF
-,TRBJ2-7,-,TRBV6-4,TGTGCCAGCAGTGACTCCAGCGGTAACTCCTACGAGCAGTACTTC,CASSDSSGNSYEQYF
-,TRBJ1-2,-,TRBV5-6,TGTGCCAGCAGCTCCTGGACAGACGAAGCTAACTATGGCTACACCTTC,CASSSWTDEANYGYTF
-,TRBJ1-2,-,TRBV15,TGTGCCACCAGCAATAGTAGGAGGGATGGCTACACCTTC,CATSNSRRDGYTF
-,TRBJ1-1,-,TRBV9,TGTGCCAGCAGCGTCTCAGGTTCGGACACTGAAGCTTTCTTT,CASSVSGSDTEAFF
-,TRBJ2-5,-,TRBV15,TGTGCCACCAGCAGAGATCGAGGGGGAGAGACCCAGTACTTC,CATSRDRGGETQYF
-,TRBJ2-7,-,TRBV2,TGTGCCAGCAGTTTACTTGGGAGAGAGAAAGGGGAGCAGTACTTC,CASSLLGREKGEQYF
TRBD2,TRBJ2-7,large,TRBV28,TGTGCCAGCAGTTTTAGCGGGAGCCGGTACGAGCAGTACTTC,CASSFSGSRYEQYF
TRBD2,TRBJ2-2,-,TRBV19,TGTGCCAGCGAGACTAGCGGGAGTACCGGGGAGCTGTTTTTT,CASETSGSTGELFF
-,TRBJ2-7,-,TRBV5-6,TGTGCCAGCAGCACGACAATGGCCGAGCAGTACTTC,CASSTTMAEQYF
-,TRBJ2-7,-,TRBV4-1,TGCGCCAGCAGCCAATTGGCGTCTACCAACGAGCAGTACTTC,CASSQLASTNEQYF
-,TRBJ2-7,few,TRBV29-1,TGCAGCGTTAGTTACAGGACTCGGAAGCCCTCCTACGAGCAGTACTTC,CSVSYRTRKPSYEQYF
-,TRBJ1-5,-,TRBV5-6,TGTGCCAGCAGCTGGGCAGGGAGGAGTGACAATCAGCCCCAGCATTTT,CASSWAGRSDNQPQHF
-,TRBJ2-2,-,TRBV5-6,TGTGCCAGCAGCTTGGTGGCTCTCACCGGGGAGCTGTTTTTT,CASSLVALTGELFF
TRBD2,TRBJ2-1,-,TRBV27,TGTGCCAGCAGTTTATCGATCGGGGGTGTGCTAGCGGGAGTCGGAGTTGAGCAGTTCTTC,CASSLSIGGVLAGVGVEQFF
-,TRBJ2-1,-,TRBV11-1,TGTGCCAGCAGCCCCGCCCAGAGCTCCTACAATGAGCAGTTCTTC,CASSPAQSSYNEQFF
TRBD1,TRBJ2-5,-,TRBV29-1,TGCAGCGTAGACTCGACAGGGATCGAGACCCAGTACTTC,CSVDSTGIETQYF